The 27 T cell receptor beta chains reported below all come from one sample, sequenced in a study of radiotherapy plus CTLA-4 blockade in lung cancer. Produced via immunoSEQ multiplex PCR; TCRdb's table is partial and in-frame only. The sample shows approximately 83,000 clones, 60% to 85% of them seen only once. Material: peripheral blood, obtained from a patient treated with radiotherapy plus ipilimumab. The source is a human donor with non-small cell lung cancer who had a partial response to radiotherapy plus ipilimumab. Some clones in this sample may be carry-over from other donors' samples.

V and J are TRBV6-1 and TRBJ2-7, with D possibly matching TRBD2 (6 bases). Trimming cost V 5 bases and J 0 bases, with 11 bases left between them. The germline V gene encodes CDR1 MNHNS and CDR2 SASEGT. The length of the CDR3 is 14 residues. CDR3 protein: CASSRAGFSYEQYF. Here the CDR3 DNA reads TGTGCCAGCAGTCGGGCGGGATTCTCCTACGAGCAGTACTTC.

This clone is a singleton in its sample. CDR3 nucleotide sequence: TGTGCCAGTAGTATAGTTCTATCCACTTACTATGGCTACACCTTC. Its protein is CASSIVLSTYYGYTF. The rearrangement uses TRBV19 and TRBJ1-2; no clear D. The V gene's germline CDR1 is LNHDA and CDR2 SQIVND (reference sequence). The CDR3 runs to 15 residues. V was clipped by 1 base and J by 3 bases, with 12 bases between them.

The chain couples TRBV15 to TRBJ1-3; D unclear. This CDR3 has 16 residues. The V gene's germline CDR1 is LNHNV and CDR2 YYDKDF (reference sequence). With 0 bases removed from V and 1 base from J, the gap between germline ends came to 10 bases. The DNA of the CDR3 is TGTGCCACCAGCAGAGATCTCCCCAGTTCTGGAAACACCATATATTTT. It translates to CATSRDLPSSGNTIYF.

This CDR3 reads CASRTGTQGTEAFF. The CDR3 nucleotides are TGTGCCAGCAGAACAGGGACGCAAGGCACTGAAGCTTTCTTT. This chain uses TRBV27 with TRBJ1-1; D possibly corresponds to TRBD1 (6 bases). CDR1 MNHEY and CDR2 SMNVEV come from the germline V gene (reference sequence). Trimming cost V 6 bases and J 4 bases, with 15 bases left between them. The CDR3 spans 14 residues.

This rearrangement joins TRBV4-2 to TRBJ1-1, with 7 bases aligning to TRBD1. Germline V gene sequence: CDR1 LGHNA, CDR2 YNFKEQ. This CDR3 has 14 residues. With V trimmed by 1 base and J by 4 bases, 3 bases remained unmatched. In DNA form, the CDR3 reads TGTGCCAGCAGCCAAGCACGGGACAGCACTGAAGCTTTCTTT. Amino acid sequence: CASSQARDSTEAFF.

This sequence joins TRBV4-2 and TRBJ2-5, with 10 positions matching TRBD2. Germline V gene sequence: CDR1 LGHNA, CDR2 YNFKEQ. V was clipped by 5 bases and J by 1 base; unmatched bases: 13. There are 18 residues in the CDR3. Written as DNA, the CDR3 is TGTGCCAGCAGCTTAGTAAGGAGCGGGGGGGCAATCCAAGAGACCCAGTACTTC. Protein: CASSLVRSGGAIQETQYF.

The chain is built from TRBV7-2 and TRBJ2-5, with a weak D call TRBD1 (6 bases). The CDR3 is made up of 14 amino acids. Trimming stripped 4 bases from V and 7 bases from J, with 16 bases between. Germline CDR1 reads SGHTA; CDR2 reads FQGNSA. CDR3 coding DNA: TGTGCCAGCAGCTGGGACACCCTCCGTGGGACCCAGTACTTC. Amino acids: CASSWDTLRGTQYF. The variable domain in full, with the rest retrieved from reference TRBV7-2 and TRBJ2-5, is GAGVSQSPSNKVTEKGKDVELRCDPISGHTALYWYRQSLGQGLEFLIYFQGNSAPDKSGLPSDRFSAERTGGSVSTLTIQRTQQEDSAVYLCASSWDTLRGTQYFGPGTRLLVL.

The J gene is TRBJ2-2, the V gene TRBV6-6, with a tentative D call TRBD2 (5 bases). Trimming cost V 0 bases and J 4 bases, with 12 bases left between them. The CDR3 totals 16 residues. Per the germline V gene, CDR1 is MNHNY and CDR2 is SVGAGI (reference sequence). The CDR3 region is CASSYSGRVSTGELFF. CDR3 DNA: TGTGCCAGCAGTTACTCGGGGAGAGTCTCCACCGGGGAGCTGTTTTTT.

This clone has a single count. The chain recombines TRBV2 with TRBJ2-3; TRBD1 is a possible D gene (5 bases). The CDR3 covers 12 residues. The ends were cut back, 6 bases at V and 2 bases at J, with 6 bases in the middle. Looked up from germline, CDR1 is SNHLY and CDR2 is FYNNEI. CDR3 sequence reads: CASRTDTDTQYF. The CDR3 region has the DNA TGTGCCAGCAGGACAGACACAGATACGCAGTATTTT. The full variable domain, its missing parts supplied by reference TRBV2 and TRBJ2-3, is EPEVTQTPSHQVTQMGQEVILRCVPISNHLYFYWYRQILGQKVEFLVSFYNNEISEKSEIFDDQFSVERPDGSNFTLKIRSTKLEDSAMYFCASRTDTDTQYFGPGTRLTVL.

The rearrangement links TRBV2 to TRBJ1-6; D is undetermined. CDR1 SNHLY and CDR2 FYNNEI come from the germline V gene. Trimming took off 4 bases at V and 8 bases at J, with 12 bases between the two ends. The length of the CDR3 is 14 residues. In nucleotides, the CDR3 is TGTGCCAGCAGTGGGGGAGTGGCCTATTCACCCCTCCACTTT. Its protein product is CASSGGVAYSPLHF.

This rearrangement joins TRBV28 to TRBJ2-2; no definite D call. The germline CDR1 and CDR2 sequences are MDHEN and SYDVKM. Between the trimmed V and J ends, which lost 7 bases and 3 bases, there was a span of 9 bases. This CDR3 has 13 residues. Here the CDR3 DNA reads TGTGCCAGCACCCCCTCGTACACCGGGGAGCTGTTTTTT. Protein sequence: CASTPSYTGELFF.

The CDR3 protein is CASSYSAGQNYGYTF. DNA for the CDR3: TGTGCCAGCAGTTACTCGGCAGGGCAGAACTATGGCTACACCTTC. The rearrangement uses TRBV6-6 and TRBJ1-2; D is perhaps TRBD1 (5 bases). V lost 0 bases and J 2 bases, leaving 10 bases between the germline ends. Germline lookup yields CDR1 MNHNY and CDR2 SVGAGI (reference sequence). The CDR3 consists of 15 residues.

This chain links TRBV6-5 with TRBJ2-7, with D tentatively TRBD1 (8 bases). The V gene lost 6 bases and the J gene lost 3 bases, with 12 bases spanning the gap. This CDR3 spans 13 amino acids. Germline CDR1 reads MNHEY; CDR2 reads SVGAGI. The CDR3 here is CASSHRGGYEQYF. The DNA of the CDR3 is TGTGCCAGCAGCCACAGGGGGGGCTACGAGCAGTACTTC.

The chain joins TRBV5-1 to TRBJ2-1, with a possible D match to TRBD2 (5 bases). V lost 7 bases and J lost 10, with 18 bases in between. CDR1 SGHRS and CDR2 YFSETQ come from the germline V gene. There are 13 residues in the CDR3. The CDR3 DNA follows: TGCGCCAGCGCGGGTGACCTCACTGGGGAGCAGTTCTTC. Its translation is CASAGDLTGEQFF.

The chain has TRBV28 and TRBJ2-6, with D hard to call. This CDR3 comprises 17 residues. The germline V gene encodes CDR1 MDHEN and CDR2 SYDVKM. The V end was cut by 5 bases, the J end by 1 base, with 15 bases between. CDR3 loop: CASSLPYLRSGANVLTF. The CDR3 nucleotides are TGTGCCAGCAGTCTCCCTTACCTCAGATCTGGGGCCAACGTCCTGACTTTC.

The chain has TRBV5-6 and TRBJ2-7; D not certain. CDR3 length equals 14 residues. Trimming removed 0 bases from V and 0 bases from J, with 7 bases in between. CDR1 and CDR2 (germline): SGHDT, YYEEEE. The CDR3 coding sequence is TGTGCCAGCAGCTTGGGTTTCAACTCCTACGAGCAGTACTTC. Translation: CASSLGFNSYEQYF.

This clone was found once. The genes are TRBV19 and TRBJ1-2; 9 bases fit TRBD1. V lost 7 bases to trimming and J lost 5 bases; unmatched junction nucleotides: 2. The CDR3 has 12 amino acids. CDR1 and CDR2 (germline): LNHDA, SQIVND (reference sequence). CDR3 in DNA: TGTGCCAGTACGGGACAGGGTTATGGCTACACCTTC. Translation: CASTGQGYGYTF.

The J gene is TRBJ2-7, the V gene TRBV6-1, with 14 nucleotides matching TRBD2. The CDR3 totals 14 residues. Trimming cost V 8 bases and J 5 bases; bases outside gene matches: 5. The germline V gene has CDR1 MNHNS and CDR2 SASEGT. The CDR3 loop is CASRLAGGPNEQYF. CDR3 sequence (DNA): TGTGCCAGCCGACTAGCGGGGGGGCCCAACGAGCAGTACTTC.

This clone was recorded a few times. The CDR3 here is CASSLLTEAFF. CDR3 bases: TGTGCCAGCAGCTTACTGACTGAAGCTTTCTTT. This chain connects TRBV7-6 to TRBJ1-1; D is undetermined. Trimming shortened V by 2 bases and J by 5 bases, and 3 bases separated the two germline ends. Germline-derived CDR1 and CDR2 are SGHVS and FNYEAQ. The CDR3 contains 11 residues.

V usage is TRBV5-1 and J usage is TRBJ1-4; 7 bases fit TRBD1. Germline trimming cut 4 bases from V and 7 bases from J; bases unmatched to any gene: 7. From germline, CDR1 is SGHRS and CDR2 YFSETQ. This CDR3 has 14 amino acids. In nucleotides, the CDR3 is TGCGCCAGCAGCCAACAGGGGAGACGTGAAAAACTGTTTTTT. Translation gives CASSQQGRREKLFF.

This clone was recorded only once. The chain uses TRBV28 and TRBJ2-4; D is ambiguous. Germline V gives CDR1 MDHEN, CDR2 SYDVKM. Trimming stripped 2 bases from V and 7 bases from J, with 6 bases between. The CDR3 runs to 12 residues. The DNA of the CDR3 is TGTGCCAGCAGTTTAGACACTAACATTCAGTACTTC. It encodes CASSLDTNIQYF. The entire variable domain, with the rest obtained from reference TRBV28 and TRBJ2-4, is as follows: DVKVTQSSRYLVKRTGEKVFLECVQDMDHENMFWYRQDPGLGLRLIYFSYDVKMKEKGDIPEGYSVSREKKERFSLILESASTNQTSMYLCASSLDTNIQYFGAGTRLSVL.

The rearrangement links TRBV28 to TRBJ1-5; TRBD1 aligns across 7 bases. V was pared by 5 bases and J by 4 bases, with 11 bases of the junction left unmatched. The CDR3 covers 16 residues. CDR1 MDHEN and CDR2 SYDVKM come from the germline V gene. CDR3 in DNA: TGTGCCAGCAGTACCCCCACGGGACAGCCGAATCAGCCCCAGCATTTT. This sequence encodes CASSTPTGQPNQPQHF.

The CDR3 region has the DNA TGTGCCATCAGCCCCCCGGGATGGAACACTGAAGCTTTCTTT. Translated: CAISPPGWNTEAFF. The genes are TRBV10-3 and TRBJ1-1; D remains unclear. The germline gives CDR1 ENHRY, CDR2 SYGVKD. V gave up 6 bases and J gave up 1 base, with 12 bases separating them. CDR3 length: 14 residues.

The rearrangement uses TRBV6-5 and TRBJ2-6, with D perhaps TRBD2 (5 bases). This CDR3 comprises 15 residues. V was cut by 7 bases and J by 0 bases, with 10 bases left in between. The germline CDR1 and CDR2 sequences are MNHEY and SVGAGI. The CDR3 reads CASTLGGSGANVLTF. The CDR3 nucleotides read TGTGCCAGCACCCTAGGAGGCTCTGGGGCCAACGTCCTGACTTTC.

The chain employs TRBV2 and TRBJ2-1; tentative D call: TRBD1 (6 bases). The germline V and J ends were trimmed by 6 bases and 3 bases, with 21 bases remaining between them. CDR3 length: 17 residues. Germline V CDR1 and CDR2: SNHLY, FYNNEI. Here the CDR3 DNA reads TGTGCCAGCAGACCAAATTTCGGGGACATAAACTACAATGAGCAGTTCTTC. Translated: CASRPNFGDINYNEQFF.

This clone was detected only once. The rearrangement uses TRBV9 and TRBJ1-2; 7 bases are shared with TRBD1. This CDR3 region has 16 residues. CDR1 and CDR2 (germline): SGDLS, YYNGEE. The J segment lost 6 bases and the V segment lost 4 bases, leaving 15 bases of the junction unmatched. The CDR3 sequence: CASSPLMRQGLHGYTF. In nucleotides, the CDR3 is TGTGCCAGCAGCCCCCTTATGAGACAGGGCCTCCATGGCTACACCTTC.

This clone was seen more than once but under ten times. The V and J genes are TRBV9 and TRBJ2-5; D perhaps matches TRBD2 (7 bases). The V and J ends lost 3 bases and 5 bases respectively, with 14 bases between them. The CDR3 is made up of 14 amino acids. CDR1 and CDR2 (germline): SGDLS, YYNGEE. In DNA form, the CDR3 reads TGTGCCAGCAGCGGGACGGGGGGCCGGGAGACCCAGTACTTC. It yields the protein CASSGTGGRETQYF. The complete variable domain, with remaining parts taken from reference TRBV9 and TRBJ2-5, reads DSGVTQTPKHLITATGQRVTLRCSPRSGDLSVYWYQQSLDQGLQFLIQYYNGEERAKGNILERFSAQQFPDLHSELNLSSLELGDSALYFCASSGTGGRETQYFGPGTRLLVL.